The sequence of this T cell receptor (beta chain) was determined in a study of persistence of HIV-infected CD4 T cells. The libraries were made with immunoSEQ version 4 in survey mode. Only in-frame clones appear in the TCRdb table, and some are missing; sequencing was by immunoSEQ multiplex PCR. The repertoire has about 64,000 clones, roughly 77% of them found once; the top ten carry over 1.5%. An overlapping HIV-1 Gag peptide pool stimulated these cells at 0.95 to 1 ug/peptide/mL. Sorted nonresponding memory CD4+ T cells were CD40L-negative, CD69-negative, CD45RO-high. V lost 2 bases and J lost 13, with 11 bases in between. Germline CDR1 WNHNN, CDR2 SYGVQD (reference sequence). CDR3 length: 12 residues. About this clone itself: The antigen is undetermined.

The input for sequencing was CD4+ T cells sorted from PBMCs after 18-hour stimulation, taken from a patient who received antiretroviral therapy. The rearrangement uses TRBV10-1 and TRBJ1-4, with D unresolved. The TCR comes from an adult man with HIV who was CMV-seropositive. The CDR3 DNA reads as TGCGCCAGCAGTGAGAACGGTCGATCACTGTTTTTT. Translation gives CASSENGRSLFF.